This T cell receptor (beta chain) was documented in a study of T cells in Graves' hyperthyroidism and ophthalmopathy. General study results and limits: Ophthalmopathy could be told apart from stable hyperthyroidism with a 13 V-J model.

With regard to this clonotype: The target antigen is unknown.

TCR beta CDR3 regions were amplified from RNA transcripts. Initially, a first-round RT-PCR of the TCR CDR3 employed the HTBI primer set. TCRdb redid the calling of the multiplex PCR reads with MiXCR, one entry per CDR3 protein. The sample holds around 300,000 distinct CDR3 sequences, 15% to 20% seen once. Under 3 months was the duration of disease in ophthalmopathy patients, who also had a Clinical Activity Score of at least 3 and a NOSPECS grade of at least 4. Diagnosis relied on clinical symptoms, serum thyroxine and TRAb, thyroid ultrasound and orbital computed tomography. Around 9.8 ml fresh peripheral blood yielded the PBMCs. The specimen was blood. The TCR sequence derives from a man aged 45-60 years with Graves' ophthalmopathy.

CDR3 sequence: CSAPFSGGTSYEQYF. The CDR3 DNA reads as TGCAGTGCTCCCTTTAGCGGGGGCACCTCCTACGAGCAGTACTTC. This chain uses TRBV20-1 with TRBJ2-7, with 9 bases identical to TRBD2. CDR1 DFQATT and CDR2 SNEGSKA come from the germline V gene (reference sequence). After removal of 5 bases from V and 0 bases from J, the junction contained 8 bases not matched to a gene. The CDR3 contains 15 residues.